This T cell receptor (beta chain) was documented in a study of T cell responses to AZD1222 COVID-19 vaccine (dated by TCRdb to 2020 to 2022). Regarding the study in general: TCR sequencing was performed for fewer than 250 trial participants, of whom 200 to 210 were given two doses of AZD1222 and around 25 were given two doses of MenACWY control vaccine. Trial participants were enrolled by age into 18-55, 56-69 and 70-plus year subgroups, with approximately 150, 30 and 60 TCR-sequenced participants respectively. The full study reports these points: Only five or six AZD1222 recipients were SARS-CoV-2 seropositive at baseline, limiting conclusions about previously exposed vaccinees. After two AZD1222 doses, spike-specific TCR breadth and depth were significantly higher than at day 0 and than in MenACWY recipients. Reportedly, close to half of the unique spike-specific TCRs recognized epitopes lying outside the regions that are mutated in the B.1.351 and B.1.1.7 variants. Participants were mostly white British and included more females than males, and it was suggested by the authors that clonal diversity may have been underestimated. In the small 56-69-year group, the increase in depth fell short of significance, most likely because of low power. CD4 TCRs associated with the vaccine covered the entire spike protein, and the dominant responses were in regions 160-218 and 743-854. Because no samples from the day 14 peak response were available, repertoires could be characterized only after the peak T cell response.

Reading the germline V gene (reference sequence) gives CDR1 LNHDA and CDR2 SQIVND. Trimming costs V 1 base and J 14 bases, and their ends lie 21 bases apart. From its cysteine to its phenylalanine, the CDR3 spans 15 amino acids. The CDR3 DNA has 45 bases and is translated from base 1. The sample's time point, from its label and the paper: about 28 days (+/-7) after the second vaccine dose. AZD1222 recipients given second doses at about 4 weeks or at about 12 weeks were pooled, since spike-specific TCR depth and breadth were not found to differ between the two schedules. Vaccinee samples came from UK trials COV001 and COV002, including a single-blind randomized controlled phase 2/3 trial of AZD1222 (ChAdOx1 nCoV-19) in healthy adults. For TCRbeta chain sequencing, PBMC samples were collected from trial participants at day 0 and at day 28 after the second dose. A remark on this clone: What this receptor recognizes is not known. No quality values exist for individual bases; no much larger clone is one base distant.

The CDR3 regions of human TCRbeta chains were analyzed by immunosequencing. Turning to the authors' computational methods: Repertoire TCRs were matched against a reference library of SARS-CoV-2-specific TCRs generated with the MIRA antigen-specificity platform. Breadth was defined as the fraction of unique TCRs that were SARS-CoV-2-associated, and depth was defined as the fraction of total T cells that were SARS-CoV-2-associated. Each spike-specific TCR was assigned to its reactive spike region and to a CD4 or CD8 class using the MIRA data. Log10-transformed breadth and depth values were compared by one-way ANOVA with Sidak's multiple comparisons tests. TCRdb obtained this table from immuneACCESS and retained in-frame rearrangements with V and J assigned. These tables miss some clones; where compared with another copy, unresolved V genes account for less than half of the shortfall, and the remainder is unexplained. That table supplies the V and J calls and clone size; D and trimming were determined from the DNA. The sample table contains 250,000 to 300,000 clones; only one count was recorded for around 93% of them. The ten largest clones represent 0.55% of the sample.

The sequences come from peripheral blood, collected 28 days after the second AZD1222 dose. The sequence is built from TRBV19 and TRBJ1-5; the D gene identity is not certain. This receptor was taken from an adult who received the AZD1222 COVID-19 vaccine. The base sequence is TGTGCCAGTAGTATAGGTGTATTCGTGCCCCCCACAAAGCATTTT. This encodes CASSIGVFVPPTKHF.